These 25 T cell receptor beta chains were sequenced from one sample in a study of blood T cell repertoires in COVID-19 (dated by TCRdb to 2019 to 2021). The library was built by means of the immunoSEQ multiplex PCR assay. Sourced from immuneACCESS, this table was stored by TCRdb with only in-frame sequences that have V and J called. A share of the clones is absent; for the studies checked, an unresolved V gene accounts for under half, and the remainder has no known explanation. The sample table holds approximately 140,000 clones, of which around 91% were seen once. The top ten clonotypes cover roughly 12% of the sample. The material sequenced was peripheral blood. These receptors all stem from a man younger than 30 with COVID-19, enrolled during active disease.

The chain is built from TRBV29-1 and TRBJ2-7; D is possibly TRBD2 (6 bases). Germline V gene lookup returns CDR1 SQVTM and CDR2 ANQGSEA. The length of the CDR3 is 11 residues. V was clipped by 4 bases and J by 4 bases, with 8 bases between them. The CDR3 protein is CSVGSGYEQYF. DNA of the CDR3: TGCAGCGTTGGCAGCGGGTACGAGCAGTACTTC.

V usage is TRBV3-1 (or the pseudogene TRBV3-2) and J usage is TRBJ1-2; D is possibly TRBD1 (5 bases). Germline V gives CDR1 LGHDT, CDR2 YNNKEL (reference sequence). This CDR3 contains 14 residues. V lost 3 bases and J 0 bases, leaving 8 bases between the germline ends. CDR3 protein: CASSHDSSNYGYTF. CDR3 coding DNA: TGTGCCAGCAGCCACGACAGCTCTAACTATGGCTACACCTTC.

The chain combines TRBV11-3 with TRBJ2-2, with a tentative D call TRBD2 (6 bases). The V end lost 4 bases, the J end lost 8 bases, and 14 bases lay between the germline ends. This CDR3 contains 14 residues. CDR1 is SGHNT, CDR2 YENEEA, per germline. CDR3 DNA: TGTGCCAGCAGCTCTACCGGCGGGACTGGGGAGCTGTTTTTT. Translation gives CASSSTGGTGELFF.

The chain combines TRBV9 with TRBJ2-1; D is undetermined. CDR3 length equals 19 residues. Germline CDR1 is SGDLS and CDR2 is YYNGEE. V shed 0 bases and J shed 2 bases, with 21 bases lying between them. The CDR3 is CASSVAELLTTRPYNEQFF. CDR3 DNA: TGTGCCAGCAGCGTAGCTGAACTGCTAACTACGAGGCCCTACAATGAGCAGTTCTTC.

The J gene is TRBJ2-7, the V gene TRBV5-1, with D possibly TRBD1 on 6 matching bases. The CDR3 covers 15 residues. The germline V gene encodes CDR1 SGHRS and CDR2 YFSETQ. V was pared by 2 bases and J by 3 bases, with 15 bases between. Here the CDR3 DNA reads TGCGCCAGCAGCTTTTCGTTGACAGGAGTCTACGAGCAGTACTTC. Translating it yields CASSFSLTGVYEQYF.

This clone was detected only once. The gene calls are TRBV30 and TRBJ2-7; tentatively, D is TRBD1 (6 bases). This CDR3 contains 13 residues. CDR1 and CDR2 (germline): GTSNPN, SVGIG (reference sequence). Trimming took 3 bases from V and 3 from J, leaving 12 bases between them. The CDR3 sequence: CAWSVRQDYEQYF. CDR3 sequence (DNA): TGTGCCTGGAGCGTCCGACAGGACTACGAGCAGTACTTC.

The V and J genes are TRBV28 and TRBJ2-1, with 12 nucleotides matching TRBD2. J lost 9 bases, V lost 2 bases, and 5 bases had no gene match. Germline CDR1 is MDHEN and CDR2 is SYDVKM. The CDR3 contains 15 residues. CDR3 protein: CASSLELAGGGEQFF. In DNA, the CDR3 is TGTGCCAGCAGTTTAGAACTAGCGGGAGGAGGTGAGCAGTTCTTC.

About this clone: One junction end disagrees with the germline gene, perhaps due to a read error. This CDR3 is CASSRDRGEKLLF. The CDR3 nucleotides are TGTGCCAGCAGTCGCGACAGAGGCGAAAAACTGCTTTTT. The chain links TRBV6-5 to TRBJ1-4; TRBD1 is a possible D gene (5 bases). CDR3 length: 13 residues. Germline CDR1 reads MNHEY; CDR2 reads SVGAGI.

The chain links TRBV27 to TRBJ1-2; D is undetermined. Germline-derived CDR1 and CDR2 are MNHEY and SMNVEV (reference sequence). The CDR3 contains 14 residues. V lost 4 bases to trimming and J lost 7 bases, with 16 bases between them. This CDR3 reads CASSSGAVAGGYTF. CDR3 nucleotide sequence: TGTGCCAGCAGTTCCGGAGCGGTAGCCGGTGGCTACACCTTC.

This clone occurred once. This rearrangement joins TRBV12-3 or TRBV12-4 to TRBJ2-7; D uncertain. The CDR3 has 12 amino acids. V gave up 6 bases and J gave up 0 bases, with 6 bases separating them. CDR3 amino acids: CASSDNSYEQYF. The CDR3, as DNA: TGTGCCAGCAGCGACAACTCCTACGAGCAGTACTTC.

This sequence joins TRBV6-5 and TRBJ2-5; 9 positions match TRBD2. This CDR3 is 16 amino acids long. J lost 4 bases, V lost 0 bases, and 6 bases had no gene match. Looked up from germline, CDR1 is MNHEY and CDR2 is SVGAGI. CDR3 amino acids: CASSYSLLAGSETQYF. The CDR3 DNA reads TGTGCCAGCAGTTACTCGCTTCTAGCGGGATCAGAGACCCAGTACTTC.

The table lists this clone with a count of one. This sequence joins TRBV24-1 and TRBJ1-2; D gene unclear. In germline, CDR1 is KGHDR, CDR2 SFDVKD. V gave up 3 bases and J gave up 3 bases, with 16 bases separating them. This CDR3 has 16 residues. This CDR3 is CATSDTNGEEDYGYTF. In DNA, the CDR3 is TGTGCCACCAGTGATACGAATGGGGAGGAGGACTATGGCTACACCTTC.

The V call is TRBV6-5, the J call TRBJ1-5; D not certain. Germline V gene sequence: CDR1 MNHEY, CDR2 SVGAGI. CDR3 length: 15 residues. V was shortened by 0 bases and J by 4 bases, with 10 bases between the two germline ends. The CDR3 region has the DNA TGTGCCAGCAGTTACTCCCCTCCTCCGAATCAGCCCCAGCATTTT. Its translation: CASSYSPPPNQPQHF.

The chain links TRBV9 to TRBJ2-3, with 9 bases identical to TRBD2. The CDR3 length is 16 residues. Germline V gives CDR1 SGDLS, CDR2 YYNGEE. V was clipped by 4 bases and J by 3 bases; unmatched bases: 9. The DNA for the CDR3 is TGTGCCAGCAGCTCCAGACTAGCGGAACCTACAGATACGCAGTATTTT. This gives the protein CASSSRLAEPTDTQYF.

V and J are TRBV6-2 or TRBV6-3 and TRBJ2-1; the match to TRBD2 covers 8 bases. The CDR3 is made up of 15 amino acids. Looked up from germline, CDR1 is MNHEY and CDR2 is SVGEGT. V lost 2 bases, J lost 6 bases, and 6 bases stayed unmatched. The CDR3 region is CASSYPAGEGNEQFF. The CDR3 DNA is TGTGCCAGCAGTTACCCAGCGGGAGAAGGCAATGAGCAGTTCTTC.

This clone was seen many times. This chain uses TRBV4-1 with TRBJ1-2; TRBD1 agrees at 7 bases. Germline CDR1 is MGHRA and CDR2 is YSYEKL. The CDR3 is made up of 15 amino acids. Trimming at V came to 2 bases and at J to 5 bases, leaving 8 bases not matched to a gene. The CDR3: CASSQYGTANYGYTF. The CDR3 nucleotides are TGCGCCAGCAGCCAATACGGGACAGCAAATTATGGCTACACCTTC.

V gene TRBV27 combines with J gene TRBJ2-2, with a tentative D call TRBD1 (5 bases). This CDR3 region has 14 residues. Germline CDR1 reads MNHEY; CDR2 reads SMNVEV (reference sequence). Between the trimmed V and J ends, which lost 4 bases and 6 bases, there was a span of 12 bases. In nucleotides, the CDR3 is TGTGCCAGCAGTTCATTTTCAGGGTCCGGGGAGCTGTTTTTT. This gives the protein CASSSFSGSGELFF.

The chain joins TRBV27 to TRBJ2-2, with TRBD2 matching over 8 bases. The CDR3 consists of 14 residues. Trimming took 7 bases from V and 4 from J; bases not matched to a gene: 5. Germline-derived CDR1 and CDR2 are MNHEY and SMNVEV (reference sequence). In nucleotides, the CDR3 is TGTGCCAGCACTCTAGCGGGTGGCACCGGGGAGCTGTTTTTT. The encoded protein is CASTLAGGTGELFF.

The V gene is TRBV5-5, the J gene TRBJ2-1; TRBD2 might be the D (6 bases). Germline CDR1 is SGHKS and CDR2 is YYEKEE (reference sequence). The ends were cut back, 3 bases at V and 3 bases at J, with 13 bases in the middle. CDR3 length: 15 residues. This chain's CDR3 is CASSSEVGSYNEQFF. CDR3 bases: TGTGCCAGCAGCTCGGAGGTCGGGAGCTACAATGAGCAGTTCTTC.

This clone is a singleton in its sample. The chain links TRBV6-5 to TRBJ2-3; TRBD1 matches at 7 bases. The CDR3 consists of 15 residues. The germline V gene has CDR1 MNHEY and CDR2 SVGAGI. The ends lost 5 bases at V and 3 bases at J; junction bases unmatched: 8. The CDR3 reads CASSTTYRGTDTQYF. In nucleotides, the CDR3 is TGTGCCAGCAGTACAACATACAGGGGAACAGATACGCAGTATTTT.

The table lists this clone with a few counts. This chain links TRBV6-5 with TRBJ2-6; the D gene is possibly TRBD2 (6 bases). V lost 8 bases to trimming and J lost 2 bases, with 13 bases between them. CDR1 MNHEY and CDR2 SVGAGI come from the germline V gene. The CDR3 sequence is 15 residues long. CDR3 protein: CASAPGGTGANVLTF. In DNA, the CDR3 is TGTGCCAGCGCCCCCGGGGGAACTGGGGCCAACGTCCTGACTTTC.

The chain combines TRBV6-5 with TRBJ1-3, with a weak D call TRBD1 (6 bases). The V end was cut by 6 bases, the J end by 0 bases, with 12 bases between. Germline V gene sequence: CDR1 MNHEY, CDR2 SVGAGI. The CDR3 contains 15 residues. CDR3 sequence: CASSVDSYSGNTIYF. The DNA for the CDR3 is TGTGCCAGCAGCGTGGACAGTTACTCTGGAAACACCATATATTTT.

The chain combines TRBV25-1 with TRBJ1-2; TRBD1 aligns across 8 bases. V lost 8 bases and J lost 7; bases outside the gene matches: 9. The germline V gene encodes CDR1 MGHDK and CDR2 SYGVNS. The CDR3 contains 13 residues. The CDR3 loop reads CASSRTGYGGYTF. The CDR3 nucleotides are TGTGCCAGCTCCCGGACAGGGTACGGTGGCTACACCTTC.

The chain combines TRBV19 with TRBJ2-5; D not certain. Germline CDR1 is LNHDA and CDR2 is SQIVND (reference sequence). This CDR3 is 13 amino acids long. V lost 0 bases, J lost 2 bases, and 4 bases lay in between. CDR3 nucleotides: TGTGCCAGTAGTATAGACGGTCAAGAGACCCAGTACTTC. It is translated as CASSIDGQETQYF.

The V gene is TRBV4-1, the J gene TRBJ1-4; D remains unclear. This CDR3 has 15 residues. Deletions cut 1 base from V and 4 bases from J, with 10 bases between. Germline lookup yields CDR1 MGHRA and CDR2 YSYEKL. Here the CDR3 reads CASSQVGAFNEKLFF. In DNA, the CDR3 is TGCGCCAGCAGCCAAGTCGGAGCCTTTAATGAAAAACTGTTTTTT.